The 5 T cell receptor beta chains given below trace back to one sample, sequenced in a study of CD8 T cells in ankylosing spondylitis. Each CDR3 protein is one row after TCRdb ran MiXCR on the 5' RACE reads. The sample includes about 240,000 distinct CDR3 sequences, around 7.8% of them seen just once. The sequencing sample was made of blood, either unsorted or a sorted T cell fraction (not recorded which). These receptor sequences come from a male donor with ankylosing spondylitis or in good health (not recorded which).

This clonotype was counted at least ten times. The chain couples TRBV4-3 to TRBJ1-2; 10 bases are a match to TRBD1. The junction had 2 bases not matched to a gene; V was cut back by 0 bases and J by 4 bases. CDR1 is LGHNA, CDR2 YSLEER, per germline. The CDR3 extends over 15 amino acids. DNA for the CDR3: TGCGCCAGCAGCCAAGAATGGGACAGGGGCTATGGCTACACCTTC. Residues: CASSQEWDRGYGYTF.

This clonotype was detected only a few times. The chain couples TRBV20-1 to TRBJ2-3, with TRBD2 identical over 11 bases. There are 14 residues in the CDR3. The V and J ends lost 6 bases and 6 bases, in that order; junction bases with no gene match: 8. The germline V gene has CDR1 DFQATT and CDR2 SNEGSKA (reference sequence). Written as DNA, the CDR3 is TGCAGTGCGCAGGGACTAGCGGTCCTCGATACGCAGTATTTT. It translates to CSAQGLAVLDTQYF.

This clonotype showed up just a few times. The gene calls are TRBV6-1 and TRBJ1-2, with TRBD1 matching over 7 bases. With 6 bases clipped from V and 5 bases from J, the junction kept 9 bases outside the gene matches. This CDR3 spans 14 amino acids. Germline loops: CDR1 MNHNS, CDR2 SASEGT. CDR3 protein: CASRRDSRGYGYTF. CDR3 DNA sequence: TGTGCCAGCAGGAGGGATAGCAGGGGGTATGGCTACACCTTC.

This clonotype has a count of ten or more. The J gene is TRBJ2-7, the V gene TRBV6-2 or TRBV6-3; D tentatively reads TRBD1 or TRBD2 (7 bases each). Germline assignment: CDR1 MNHEY and CDR2 SVGEGT. The CDR3 is 20 amino acids. V gave up 4 bases and J gave up 2 bases, with 30 bases separating them. The CDR3 protein is CASSFSGGEQPSIPTYEQYF. The CDR3 DNA is TGTGCCAGCAGTTTCTCAGGGGGGGAACAGCCATCGATCCCCACCTACGAGCAGTACTTC.

The chain couples TRBV27 to TRBJ2-5; perhaps TRBD2 as D (5 bases). Trimming stripped 1 base from V and 5 bases from J, with 8 bases between. The CDR3 is 13 residues long. Germline V lookup: CDR1 MNHEY, CDR2 SMNVEV (reference sequence). CDR3 loop: CASSLYRGETQYF. The CDR3 region has the DNA TGTGCCAGCAGTTTATACCGAGGGGAGACCCAGTACTTC.